The rows below give T cell receptor beta chains drawn from one sample of a study of blood T cell repertoires in COVID-19. Here immunoSEQ multiplex PCR was the method, and the copy in TCRdb shows in-frame clones only, minus some. The repertoire holds a few hundred thousand clones, around 84% seen once, with less than 6.5% in the top ten. Source material: peripheral blood. All receptors derive from a woman aged 55-70 years who had recovered from COVID-19. CDR3s include the opening cysteine and the closing phenylalanine or tryptophan. The D gene is left open where the match is weak.

v_gene	d_gene	CDR3aa
TRBV29-1	TRBD1	CSVEGTAGNTIYF
TRBV12-5	TRBD1	CASGLGQTAYEQYF
TRBV2	TRBD2	CASRASGGNEQFF
TRBV18	TRBD1	CASSPQGENTEAFF
TRBV7-7	TRBD2	CASSAGLAGGNQETQYF
TRBV24-1	TRBD1	CATRGTAETDTQYF
TRBV30	TRBD2	CAWSVAGGIETQYF
TRBV2	NA	CASSEAGLSNSPLHF
TRBV27	TRBD1	CASSSDRETNEKLFF
TRBV6-1	NA	CASSDTGTLVGEKLFF
TRBV6-2/TRBV6-3	TRBD1	CASSRPGTAGYTF
TRBV7-2	NA	CASSLAPRRDLLNTEAFF
TRBV5-4	TRBD1	CASSLRTGGTYEQYF
TRBV12-3/TRBV12-4	NA	CASSYIREKLFF